This TCR beta chain was sequenced for a study of control samples from healthy donors and cancer patients. The CDR3 loop spans 15 amino acids. Looked up from germline, CDR1 is MDHEN and CDR2 is SYDVKM. Trimming took 3 bases from V and 6 from J; bases not matched to a gene: 7. Assay used: immunoSEQ multiplex PCR; TCRdb lists only in-frame clones, some missing. Among about 150,000 clones, 90% to 95% were seen once, and the ten largest hold around 5.4%. The clonotype comes from a man aged 18 to 30 in good health. Input material: blood. The chain carries TRBV28 and TRBJ1-1; 10 bases line up with TRBD1. Here the CDR3 reads CASSLTGGVIPEAFF. Here the CDR3 DNA reads TGTGCCAGCAGTTTGACAGGGGGCGTGATCCCTGAAGCTTTCTTT. Using reference TRBV28 and TRBJ1-1 for the parts outside the CDR3, the full variable domain is DVKVTQSSRYLVKRTGEKVFLECVQDMDHENMFWYRQDPGLGLRLIYFSYDVKMKEKGDIPEGYSVSREKKERFSLILESASTNQTSMYLCASSLTGGVIPEAFFGQGTRLTVV.